The T cell receptor beta chain under discussion was sequenced for a study of regulatory T cells in long-lasting Graves disease (dated by TCRdb to about 2021). In the study overall: Newly diagnosed Graves' disease patients had taken antithyroid drugs for less than 3 months. Persistent Graves' disease patients were compared with newly diagnosed Graves' disease patients by peripheral blood TCR sequencing and RNA sequencing. The study was registered as a clinical trial and conducted in China. A total of around 35 samples were covered by TCR sequencing, comprising about 13 persistent and 20 or so newly diagnosed Graves' disease patients. Points the paper makes about the study in general: Preferential use of TRBV28, TRBJ1-2 and TRBJ2-5 was observed in persistent disease, whereas TRBV20-1 and TRBJ2-1 were favored in newly diagnosed disease. Patients with persistent disease shared more public clonotypes (about 2,500) than newly diagnosed patients did (around 930). Persistent Graves' disease patients showed lower TCR Shannon entropy and fewer highly expanded clones than newly diagnosed patients, suggesting clonal expansion. As a limitation, the authors acknowledged that the small sample size may reduce accuracy. Sequencing and analysis were restricted to the TCR beta chain. Peripheral blood alone was examined, since thyroid tissue, which constituted the primary lesion, could not be accessed.

Regarding this clonotype: Its specific antigen is unknown. This likely traces to a read error, being one base from a far larger clone.

The library was obtained by multiplex PCR. The sample was run on an Illumina HiSeq 4000. CDR3 regions were amplified by Arm-PCR with iRepertoire HTBI primers to construct TCR beta libraries. Before sequencing, the PCR products went through gel purification. As for how the authors treated the data: Gene usage analysis of CDR3 amino acid clonotypes used the 50 to 70 TRBV and about 14 TRBJ segments found across samples. COPE and FqMerger were used to merge the filtered high-quality paired reads into contigs. BLAST was used to align contigs to IMGT TRBV, TRBD and TRBJ reference genes, and CDR3 was defined according to IMGT. Clonotypes above 0.1% frequency were classified as highly expanded clones. Shannon entropy served as the measure of repertoire diversity, while the Gini coefficient captured V-J evenness. A clonotype found in more than one individual was treated as public. Starting from the raw public reads, TCRdb applied fastp trimming at Q25, assembled clones with MiXCR and retained in-frame beta chains. Each record represents a unique CDR3 protein, reported with the most common genes and DNA among its rows. TCRdb's processing, not the authors', yielded these V and J calls. The sample table lists over 200,000 distinct CDR3 sequences, approximately 16% of them with a count of one. 22% of the sample comes from the top ten.

Via the germline V gene, CDR1 is MDHEN and CDR2 SYDVKM. Including cysteine and phenylalanine, the CDR3 has 15 amino acids. The sequence is cut down to CDR3 DNA, 45 bases in frame from base 1. The time point label, as the study defines it: newly diagnosed GD, antithyroid drugs for less than 3 months. RNA was extracted from PBMCs in TRIzol for both TCR sequencing and RNA sequencing. The diagnosis of Graves' disease was made according to American Thyroid Association guidelines. Patients for the study were recruited at an endocrinology department in Xi'an, China. From each patient, approximately 9 milliliters of peripheral blood was collected into an EDTA anticoagulant tube. PBMCs were isolated by Ficoll Paque Plus density gradient separation without further T cell sorting. An Agilent 2100 Bioanalyzer and agarose gel were used to assess RNA quality, and a NanoDrop 2000 was used to measure RNA concentration.

The receptor was derived from a female donor with Graves disease. The chain uses TRBV28 and TRBJ2-1, with TRBD2 identical over 14 junction bases. The starting material was peripheral blood mononuclear cells (PBMCs), obtained at new diagnosis, from a patient treated with antithyroid drugs. The CDR3 amino acid sequence is: CASSSGLAGGSEQLF. The nucleotides read TGTGCCAGCAGTTCCGGACTAGCGGGAGGATCTGAGCAGCTCTTC.